A selection of T cell receptor beta chains follows, all from one sample in a study of response to subunit inactivated influenza vaccine. TCRdb redid the calling of the RT-PCR reads with MiXCR, one entry per CDR3 protein. The sample records 300,000 to 350,000 distinct CDR3 sequences, about 20% being singletons. The specimen was PBMCs from blood, collected 21 months after vaccination. Receptor source: a man between 45 and 75 years old who received an inactivated influenza vaccine. Both conserved end residues are part of each CDR3. A D gene is named only where the DNA matches it firmly. A row's size may be missing; if present it is once, few, many or a size class.

clone_size	d_call	v_call	j_call	cdr3_aa	cdr3_nt
-	-	TRBV5-1	TRBJ2-2	CASSLIPTGELFF	TGCGCCAGCAGCTTAATACCCACCGGGGAGCTGTTTTTT
many	TRBD2	TRBV7-7	TRBJ2-1	CASSLNKREGLNEQFF	TGTGCCAGCAGCTTAAACAAGCGGGAGGGCCTAAATGAGCAGTTCTTC
-	-	TRBV7-9	TRBJ2-3	CASSLPQNTDTQYF	TGTGCCAGCAGCTTACCCCAGAACACAGATACGCAGTATTTT
-	-	TRBV9	TRBJ2-1	CASSGFGDSSYNEQFF	TGTGCCAGCAGCGGATTTGGGGACTCCTCCTACAATGAGCAGTTCTTC
-	-	TRBV5-8	TRBJ1-2	CASSFGTHYGYTF	TGTGCCAGCAGCTTCGGAACGCACTATGGCTACACCTTC
-	-	TRBV5-1	TRBJ1-4	CASSPGQPNEKLFF	TGCGCCAGCAGCCCAGGACAGCCTAATGAAAAACTGTTTTTT
-	-	TRBV4-1	TRBJ1-2	CASSQDSGGNYGYTF	TGCGCCAGCAGCCAAGATTCTGGGGGTAACTATGGCTACACCTTC
many	TRBD1	TRBV7-6	TRBJ1-2	CASSSGTGEDYGYTF	TGTGCCAGCAGCTCCGGGACAGGAGAGGATTATGGCTACACCTTC
few	TRBD2	TRBV28	TRBJ2-3	CASSEGLASTDTQYF	TGTGCCAGCAGTGAGGGACTAGCCAGCACAGATACGCAGTATTTT
few	TRBD1	TRBV5-1	TRBJ1-3	CASSLDRGRGNTIYF	TGCGCCAGCAGCTTGGACAGGGGAAGAGGAAACACCATATATTTT
-	-	TRBV5-5	TRBJ1-5	CASSLFGKNNQPQHF	TGTGCCAGCAGCTTGTTCGGGAAAAACAATCAGCCCCAGCATTTT
-	-	TRBV15	TRBJ2-7	CATSRGGIEQYF	TGTGCCACCAGCAGAGGAGGGATCGAGCAGTACTTC
-	TRBD2	TRBV7-8	TRBJ2-2	CASSLHGGGNTGELFF	TGTGCCAGCAGCTTACATGGCGGGGGGAACACCGGGGAGCTGTTTTTT
-	-	TRBV19	TRBJ2-7	CASSIQGSSYEQYF	TGTGCCAGTAGTATACAGGGGAGCAGCTACGAGCAGTACTTC
-	-	TRBV28	TRBJ2-3	CASSLAGFGTDTQYF	TGTGCCAGCAGTTTAGCGGGGTTCGGCACAGATACGCAGTATTTT
few	-	TRBV7-7	TRBJ1-4	CASNSGPTNEKLFF	TGTGCTAGCAACTCAGGGCCAACTAATGAAAAACTGTTTTTT
many	TRBD1	TRBV20-1	TRBJ1-6	CSAREGRDSFYNSPLHF	TGCAGTGCTAGAGAAGGCCGGGACAGCTTCTATAATTCACCCCTCCACTTT
-	TRBD1	TRBV5-1	TRBJ2-5	CASSWGDRDQETQYF	TGCGCCAGCAGCTGGGGGGACAGGGACCAAGAGACCCAGTACTTC
-	TRBD2	TRBV18	TRBJ2-7	CASSPGLADISEQYF	TGTGCCAGCTCACCCGGACTAGCTGACATATCCGAGCAGTACTTC
few	-	TRBV5-1	TRBJ2-3	CASQLRGSTDTQYF	TGCGCCAGTCAATTGCGGGGAAGCACAGATACGCAGTATTTT
-	-	TRBV7-9	TRBJ2-7	CASSLALGTGEQYF	TGTGCCAGCAGCTTAGCGCTGGGGACGGGGGAGCAGTACTTC
-	-	TRBV14	TRBJ2-7	CASSRWETEEQYF	TGTGCCAGCAGTCGGTGGGAAACGGAGGAGCAGTACTTC
-	-	TRBV6-5	TRBJ2-4	CASSYSARGSKNIQYF	TGTGCCAGCAGTTACTCGGCCAGGGGATCCAAAAACATTCAGTACTTC
few	-	TRBV6-1	TRBJ1-1	CASSPPGGANTEAFF	TGTGCCAGCAGTCCACCGGGCGGAGCGAACACTGAAGCTTTCTTT
many	-	TRBV6-5	TRBJ1-6	CASSYRGRYSPLHF	TGTGCCAGCAGTTACCGGGGGCGATATTCACCCCTCCACTTT
many	-	TRBV7-9	TRBJ2-7	CASSLGFLSYEQYF	TGTGCCAGCAGCTTAGGTTTCTTAAGTTACGAGCAGTACTTC
few	-	TRBV7-8	TRBJ2-7	CASSSTEGAQDEQYF	TGTGCCAGCAGCTCTACCGAAGGGGCGCAGGACGAGCAGTACTTC
-	TRBD1	TRBV12-3/TRBV12-4	TRBJ1-5	CASSAATGGGNQPQHF	TGTGCCAGCAGTGCGGCGACAGGGGGTGGGAATCAGCCCCAGCATTTT
few	TRBD2	TRBV6-2/TRBV6-3	TRBJ2-3	CASSLGLTTDTQYF	TGTGCCAGCAGCTTGGGACTAACCACAGATACGCAGTATTTT
few	TRBD2	TRBV7-9	TRBJ2-1	CASTSSGATYNEQFF	TGTGCCAGCACCTCGAGCGGGGCTACCTACAATGAGCAGTTCTTC
-	-	TRBV25-1	TRBJ2-3	CASSEGSAGRDTQYF	TGTGCCAGCAGTGAAGGGTCTGCGGGTCGAGATACGCAGTATTTT
few	-	TRBV20-1	TRBJ1-3	CSAQAGASGNTIYF	TGCAGTGCTCAAGCAGGGGCATCTGGAAACACCATATATTTT
-	TRBD2	TRBV4-2	TRBJ2-3	CASSQETSGSTDTQYF	TGTGCCAGCAGCCAAGAAACTAGCGGTAGCACAGATACGCAGTATTTT
-	-	TRBV14	TRBJ1-2	CASSRTEHSYGYTF	TGTGCCAGCAGCCGGACAGAACATAGCTATGGCTACACCTTC
-	TRBD1	TRBV5-6	TRBJ2-7	CASSQQGARHEQYF	TGTGCCAGCAGCCAACAGGGGGCGCGCCACGAGCAGTACTTC
many	-	TRBV7-8	TRBJ1-5	CASSHGRDQPQHF	TGTGCCAGCAGCCATGGAAGGGATCAGCCCCAGCATTTT
few	TRBD1	TRBV12-3/TRBV12-4	TRBJ2-7	CASSPTGGFPHEQYF	TGTGCCAGCAGTCCTACAGGGGGCTTTCCCCACGAGCAGTACTTC
few	-	TRBV4-3	TRBJ1-4	CASSHERTNEKLFF	TGCGCCAGCAGCCATGAGAGGACTAATGAAAAACTGTTTTTT
-	-	TRBV20-1	TRBJ1-1	CSARDGPTEAFF	TGCAGTGCTAGAGATGGGCCAACTGAAGCTTTCTTT
few	-	TRBV11-2	TRBJ1-1	CASSFKRGTEAFF	TGTGCCAGCAGCTTTAAGAGGGGCACTGAAGCTTTCTTT
few	-	TRBV6-1	TRBJ1-1	CASSPTLMNTEAFF	TGTGCCAGCAGTCCGACATTGATGAACACTGAAGCTTTCTTT